The rows below give T cell receptor beta chains drawn from one sample of a study of blood T cell repertoires in COVID-19. Produced via immunoSEQ multiplex PCR; TCRdb's table is partial and in-frame only. The sample holds about 300,000 clones; roughly 86% are singletons and the top ten take approximately 2.4%. Material for sequencing was PBMCs or T cells enriched from blood (not recorded which). Receptors originate from a woman aged 18-30 years who had recovered from COVID-19. CDR3s include the opening cysteine and the closing phenylalanine or tryptophan. Fields, in order: D gene, J gene, V gene, CDR3 protein. A D gene is named only where the DNA matches it firmly.

D: TRBD2
J: TRBJ2-3
V: TRBV4-2
CDR3: CASSQGGPLAYSTDTQYF

D: TRBD2
J: TRBJ2-2
V: TRBV10-1
CDR3: CASSGAGANTGELFF

D: TRBD1
J: TRBJ1-2
V: TRBV5-1
CDR3: CASSFRTGTNYGYTF

D: .
J: TRBJ1-5
V: TRBV5-8
CDR3: CASSRWVTEETQPQHF

D: .
J: TRBJ1-1
V: TRBV19
CDR3: CASVNTLDTEAFF

D: .
J: TRBJ1-2
V: TRBV7-3
CDR3: CASSPQGNYGYTF

D: .
J: TRBJ1-1
V: TRBV5-1
CDR3: CASSLRGDGTEAFF

D: TRBD2
J: TRBJ2-5
V: TRBV9
CDR3: CASSGGGGAVETQYF

D: .
J: TRBJ1-1
V: TRBV27
CDR3: CASSLSRTDTEAFF

D: .
J: TRBJ1-2
V: TRBV29-1
CDR3: CSVELNGGYGYTF

D: .
J: TRBJ1-1
V: TRBV5-1
CDR3: CASSLETADTEAFF

D: .
J: TRBJ2-3
V: TRBV19
CDR3: CASRTRGTSTDTQYF

D: .
J: TRBJ1-2
V: TRBV2
CDR3: CASRTRQANGYTF

D: .
J: TRBJ2-1
V: TRBV23-1
CDR3: CASSQSDTDNDYNEQFF

D: .
J: TRBJ2-2
V: TRBV5-1
CDR3: CASSLPGRGNGELFF

D: TRBD1
J: TRBJ1-1
V: TRBV7-9
CDR3: CASRKATGGGNEAFF

D: .
J: TRBJ1-2
V: TRBV18
CDR3: CASSAGTGTIGYTF

D: .
J: TRBJ1-5
V: TRBV7-9
CDR3: CASSSTGTSNQPQHF

D: TRBD1
J: TRBJ2-7
V: TRBV19
CDR3: CASSISGQAYEQYF

D: TRBD2
J: TRBJ2-1
V: TRBV29-1
CDR3: CSVELLGLAEWRGYNEQFF

D: .
J: TRBJ2-1
V: TRBV7-3
CDR3: CASSRQGGNEQFF

D: .
J: TRBJ2-5
V: TRBV4-1
CDR3: CASSQAGGAETQYF

D: TRBD1
J: TRBJ1-2
V: TRBV5-1
CDR3: CASSLGQGANYGYTF

D: .
J: TRBJ2-7
V: TRBV5-1
CDR3: CASSLAGVREQYF

D: .
J: TRBJ1-2
V: TRBV29-1
CDR3: CSVIIGGVYGYTF

D: .
J: TRBJ1-2
V: TRBV11-3
CDR3: CASSSATAYGYTF

D: .
J: TRBJ2-7
V: TRBV24-1
CDR3: CATIISTGPTIYYEQYF

D: TRBD2
J: TRBJ2-7
V: TRBV6-5
CDR3: CASSQGGTVTYEQYF

D: .
J: TRBJ2-7
V: TRBV27
CDR3: CASSLKPGTYEQYF

D: TRBD1
J: TRBJ2-2
V: TRBV4-1
CDR3: CASRHRDRANTGELFF

D: TRBD1
J: TRBJ1-5
V: TRBV15
CDR3: CATSRGGTGSNQPQHF

D: .
J: TRBJ1-2
V: TRBV4-1
CDR3: CASSQEEGRGYGYTF